Following are 17 T cell receptor beta chains from one sample sequenced in a study of CXCR3-negative and CXCR3-positive naive CD8 T cells. Notes on the study in general: Hydrophobicity was higher for TRB CDR3s found in CXCR3-positive naive cells than in CXCR3-negative naive cells.

Preparation of TRB cDNA libraries relied on 5' RACE carrying UMI labels. After re-calling the 5' RACE reads, TCRdb lists one entry per CDR3 protein, DNA absent. The sample table sets out about 110,000 distinct CDR3 sequences. These receptors lack a known antigen. The material sequenced was naive CXCR3+ CD8+ T cells from blood. Subset denoted: CD45RO-CCR7+CD27+CD95- naive CD8+ T cells expressing CXCR3 (TNR3+). Receptor source: a human donor in good health. Some clones in this sample may be carry-over from other donors' samples.

The chain employs TRBV7-9 and TRBJ1-2; there is no DNA to check the TCRdb D call of TRBD1. CDR3 size: 15 residues. Germline CDR1 SEHNR, CDR2 FQNEAQ (reference sequence). The CDR3 reads CASSRPPQGIYGYTF. The full variable domain, its missing parts supplied by reference TRBV7-9 and TRBJ1-2, is DTGVSQNPRHKITKRGQNVTFRCDPISEHNRLYWYRQTLGQGPEFLTYFQNEAQLEKSRLLSDRFSAERPKGSFSTLEIQRTEQGDSAMYLCASSRPPQGIYGYTFGSGTRLTVV.

This rearrangement joins TRBV6-6 to TRBJ2-1; there is no DNA to check the TCRdb D call of TRBD1. This CDR3 contains 15 residues. Per germline, CDR1 MNHNY and CDR2 SVGAGI (reference sequence). CDR3 region: CASSLGTGRYNEQFF.

The chain has TRBV12-3 or TRBV12-4 and TRBJ2-7; there is no DNA to check the TCRdb D call of TRBD1. This CDR3 contains 15 residues. The CDR3 here is CASAPQFSGSHEQYF.

J is TRBJ2-7 and V is TRBV29-1; lacking DNA, the TRBD2 call made by TCRdb goes unchecked. The CDR3 is 17 amino acids. From germline, CDR1 is SQVTM and CDR2 ANQGSEA. The CDR3 sequence: CSVGNLGVGPGPYEQYF.

This chain connects TRBV5-1 to TRBJ2-1; with no DNA, the TCRdb D assignment of TRBD1 cannot be verified. The CDR3 has 13 residues. CDR1 is SGHRS and CDR2 is YFSETQ in the germline V gene. The CDR3: CASSFGQGNEQFF. Supplemented by reference TRBV5-1 and TRBJ2-1, the full variable domain reads KAGVTQTPRYLIKTRGQQVTLSCSPISGHRSVSWYQQTPGQGLQFLFEYFSETQRNKGNFPGRFSGRQFSNSRSEMNVSTLELGDSALYLCASSFGQGNEQFFGPGTRLTVL.

The genes are TRBV7-9 and TRBJ2-5; TCRdb selects TRBD1, and the lack of DNA leaves this call unchecked. Germline V gene lookup returns CDR1 SEHNR and CDR2 FQNEAQ (reference sequence). The CDR3 spans 16 residues. This CDR3 is CASSPLDRAPQETQYF.

The J gene is TRBJ2-1, the V gene TRBV29-1; the D call of TRBD2 rests on TCRdb alone, since no DNA is present to check it. The CDR3 spans 14 residues. Germline V gene sequence: CDR1 SQVTM, CDR2 ANQGSEA. CDR3 amino acids: CSVVGAATYNEQFF.

Here the CDR3 reads CASSTGLAGVQDTQYF. The chain employs TRBV12-3 or TRBV12-4 and TRBJ2-3; absent DNA, TCRdb's TRBD2 call cannot be checked. The CDR3 contains 16 residues.

The chain joins TRBV4-1 to TRBJ1-2; TCRdb proposes TRBD1, but this gene call is untestable without DNA. CDR3 length equals 15 residues. The V gene's germline CDR1 is MGHRA and CDR2 YSYEKL. This chain's CDR3 is CASSRGGGLGYGYTF.

The V call is TRBV11-2, the J call TRBJ1-2. Germline CDR1 SGHAT, CDR2 FQNNGV. The CDR3 has 14 residues. The CDR3 sequence: CASSLEDLNYGYTF.

The genes are TRBV29-1 and TRBJ2-1; TCRdb lists TRBD1, though no DNA is available to test this call. CDR3 size: 17 residues. The germline V gene has CDR1 SQVTM and CDR2 ANQGSEA. CDR3 in amino acids: CSVEAPDRVRYHNEQFF.

The J gene is TRBJ2-2, the V gene TRBV12-3 or TRBV12-4; TCRdb gives TRBD1 as the D gene, but with no DNA this cannot be confirmed. CDR3 length: 13 residues. This CDR3 is CASSRTGRGELFF.

The J gene is TRBJ2-3, the V gene TRBV2; TCRdb selects TRBD1, and the lack of DNA leaves this call unchecked. The CDR3 contains 14 residues. In germline, CDR1 is SNHLY, CDR2 FYNNEI. CDR3 in amino acids: CARSGIRATDTQYF.

The chain combines TRBV21-1 with TRBJ1-5. TRBV21-1 is a documented pseudogene. The CDR3 contains 18 residues. This CDR3 reads CASSTLGLSSSLNQPQHF.

This rearrangement joins TRBV27 to TRBJ2-7. CDR1 MNHEY and CDR2 SMNVEV come from the germline V gene (reference sequence). The length of the CDR3 is 14 residues. The CDR3 sequence: CASSFTGSSYEQYF.

The J gene is TRBJ1-2, the V gene TRBV7-9; checking the TCRdb D call of TRBD1 is not possible without DNA. CDR1 and CDR2 (germline): SEHNR, FQNEAQ (reference sequence). The CDR3 has 13 residues. CDR3 region: CASQGAEGYGYTF.

This chain links TRBV29-1 with TRBJ2-7. CDR1 SQVTM and CDR2 ANQGSEA come from the germline V gene. The CDR3 is 14 amino acids. CDR3 in amino acids: CSVEDRGDSYEQYF.